This T cell receptor beta chain originates from a study of long-term antiretroviral therapy in people with HIV. At minimum, one pre-ART and two post-ART PBMC samples were obtained from each donor. Trimming took 1 base from V and 5 from J; bases not matched to a gene: 8. CDR1 and CDR2 (germline): SGHRS, YFSETQ. The CDR3 extends over 15 amino acids. Investigators performed immunoSEQ version v3.0 at survey level. Sequencing of each sample targeted about 40,000-55,000 T-cell genomes. Method: immunoSEQ multiplex PCR; TCRdb's copy keeps in-frame clones and lacks some. The data show 37,000 or so clones, about 80% seen once.

The J gene is TRBJ2-5, the V gene TRBV5-1, with 7 positions matching TRBD1. This TCR came from a man aged 25 to 45 with HIV. The material was unsorted PBMCs, obtained 3.4 years after starting antiretroviral therapy. For the CDR3, the DNA is TGCGCCAGCAGCTTGATGACAGGGTTGTTGGAGACCCAGTACTTC. It is translated as CASSLMTGLLETQYF.